The 31 T cell receptor beta chains given below trace back to one sample, sequenced in a study of cytomegalovirus exposure and HLA in healthy donors. The PCR employed 60 Vbeta primers together with 13 Jbeta primers. The protocol was immunoSEQ multiplex PCR, while the TCRdb copy is restricted to in-frame clones and leaves out a portion. The repertoire includes 100,000 to 150,000 clones, 65% to 90% of them detected once, and around 1.2% sits in the top ten. The sequenced sample was PBMCs. These receptors all come from a girl aged 2-9 years in good health and CMV-seronegative.

This clone was recorded once. The chain carries TRBV28 and TRBJ2-7, with 14 bases aligning to TRBD2. V trimming: 6 bases; J trimming: 1 base; junction bases outside the gene matches: 5. CDR3 length: 16 residues. Germline CDR1 and CDR2: MDHEN and SYDVKM. CDR3 nucleotides: TGTGCCAGCAGCAAGACTAGCGGGAGGGTTTCCTACGAGCAGTACTTC. As protein: CASSKTSGRVSYEQYF.

The chain is built from TRBV5-1 and TRBJ2-1, with 11 nucleotides matching TRBD2. The trim removed 4 bases at V and 1 base at J, leaving 13 bases unmatched. Germline CDR1 SGHRS, CDR2 YFSETQ. The CDR3 has 19 residues. CDR3 nucleotide sequence: TGCGCCAGCAGCCTAGAATTGACTAGCGGGATGCCATCCTACAATGAGCAGTTCTTC. It encodes CASSLELTSGMPSYNEQFF. Using reference TRBV5-1 and TRBJ2-1 for the parts outside the CDR3, the full variable domain is KAGVTQTPRYLIKTRGQQVTLSCSPISGHRSVSWYQQTPGQGLQFLFEYFSETQRNKGNFPGRFSGRQFSNSRSEMNVSTLELGDSALYLCASSLELTSGMPSYNEQFFGPGTRLTVL.

This sequence joins TRBV18 and TRBJ1-3, with D unresolved. The CDR3 contains 17 residues. CDR1 and CDR2 (germline): KGHSH, LQKENI. Between the trimmed V and J ends, which lost 4 bases and 4 bases, there was a span of 20 bases. The DNA for the CDR3 is TGTGCCAGCTCACTCGTAGGAGACTCCCCGAGGGGAAACACCATATATTTT. This encodes CASSLVGDSPRGNTIYF.

The chain employs TRBV19 and TRBJ1-4; possible D gene TRBD1, 5 bases. Deletions cut 11 bases from V and 8 bases from J, with 21 bases between. CDR1 LNHDA and CDR2 SQIVND come from the germline V gene (reference sequence). The CDR3 extends over 14 amino acids. The CDR3 coding sequence is TGTGCCTCTACACGGGGGAGCCTAGGGGAAAAACTGTTTTTT. The encoded protein is CASTRGSLGEKLFF. The full variable domain, with the rest looked up from reference TRBV19 and TRBJ1-4, is DGGITQSPKYLFRKEGQNVTLSCEQNLNHDAMYWYRQDPGQGLRLIYYSQIVNDFQKGDIAEGYSVSREKKESFPLTVTSAQKNPTAFYLCASTRGSLGEKLFFGSGTQLSVL.

This clone has a handful of counts. V usage is TRBV5-1 and J usage is TRBJ2-1, with D tentatively TRBD1 (5 bases). This CDR3 region has 17 residues. Trimming left V 5 bases short and J 0 bases short, with 18 bases between. Germline-derived CDR1 and CDR2 are SGHRS and YFSETQ. The CDR3 spells CASRNAKGMGSYNEQFF. In DNA, the CDR3 is TGCGCCAGCAGAAACGCCAAGGGGATGGGCTCCTACAATGAGCAGTTCTTC. The variable domain in full, with the rest retrieved from reference TRBV5-1 and TRBJ2-1, is KAGVTQTPRYLIKTRGQQVTLSCSPISGHRSVSWYQQTPGQGLQFLFEYFSETQRNKGNFPGRFSGRQFSNSRSEMNVSTLELGDSALYLCASRNAKGMGSYNEQFFGPGTRLTVL.

This chain uses TRBV28 with TRBJ1-1; 10 bases line up with TRBD1. The CDR3 is made up of 15 amino acids. V shed 6 bases and J 5 bases; nucleotides not matched to a gene: 9. The germline V gene has CDR1 MDHEN and CDR2 SYDVKM. The CDR3 nucleotides read TGTGCCAGCAGAACCATCCGGGACAGGGGTACTGAAGCTTTCTTT. Its protein is CASRTIRDRGTEAFF.

Written as DNA, the CDR3 is TGTGCCAGCAGTTCGGTCACCTACGAGCAGTACTTC. It specifies CASSSVTYEQYF. This chain uses TRBV25-1 with TRBJ2-5; D is uncertain. Gene TRBJ2-7 matches the end of the DNA better, so the J call may be wrong. The CDR3 sequence is 12 residues long. Per germline, CDR1 MGHDK and CDR2 SYGVNS.

This clone was picked up one time. V and J are TRBV6-5 and TRBJ2-1; 7 bases are a match to TRBD2. The V segment lost 2 bases and the J segment 2 bases; nucleotides outside the gene matches: 6. Germline V lookup: CDR1 MNHEY, CDR2 SVGAGI. CDR3 length: 16 amino acids. The CDR3 region is CASSYRLAATYNEQFF. CDR3 DNA sequence: TGTGCCAGCAGTTACCGGCTAGCGGCGACCTACAATGAGCAGTTCTTC.

V is TRBV9 and J is TRBJ1-2; 8 nucleotides line up with TRBD1. The CDR3 has 14 residues. Per the germline V gene, CDR1 is SGDLS and CDR2 is YYNGEE. The trim removed 3 bases at V and 4 bases at J, leaving 5 bases unmatched. CDR3 bases: TGTGCCAGCAGCGGGGTTGGACAGGGCTATGGCTACACCTTC. Protein product: CASSGVGQGYGYTF.

This chain connects TRBV7-2 to TRBJ2-7; D gene unclear. V gave up 5 bases and J gave up 3 bases, with 14 bases separating them. The CDR3 consists of 14 residues. Germline V gene sequence: CDR1 SGHTA, CDR2 FQGNSA. The CDR3 region is CASSPSGGIYEQYF. The DNA of the CDR3 is TGTGCCAGCAGCCCATCAGGTGGCATCTACGAGCAGTACTTC.

This chain links TRBV27 with TRBJ2-5, with TRBD2 matching 8 bases. The J call may be in error: the DNA end matches TRBJ2-7 better. The CDR3 contains 15 residues. Germline loops: CDR1 MNHEY, CDR2 SMNVEV (reference sequence). The CDR3 region is CASSPRGSGTYEQYF. For the CDR3, the DNA is TGTGCCAGCAGTCCCCGGGGTAGCGGGACCTACGAGCAGTACTTC.

The chain couples TRBV7-3 to TRBJ2-3, with D perhaps matching TRBD2 (6 bases). Germline loops: CDR1 SGHTA, CDR2 FQGTGA. The CDR3 covers 19 residues. V dropped 10 bases and J dropped 0 bases, with 29 bases sitting between them. This CDR3 is CANQDPYGSKVVSTDTQYF. DNA for the CDR3: TGTGCCAACCAGGACCCCTACGGGAGCAAGGTAGTAAGCACAGATACGCAGTATTTT.

The chain uses TRBV7-2 and TRBJ2-3; D may be TRBD2 (5 bases). CDR3 length: 14 amino acids. Germline V gene sequence: CDR1 SGHTA, CDR2 FQGNSA. V lost 3 bases, J lost 3 bases, and 10 bases lay in between. CDR3 nucleotide sequence: TGTGCCAGCAGCTTCGCGGGTTTAACAGATACGCAGTATTTT. Encoded protein: CASSFAGLTDTQYF.

This chain links TRBV5-8 with TRBJ1-4, with TRBD1 matching 7 bases. The J segment lost 8 bases and the V segment lost 6 bases, leaving 10 bases of the junction unmatched. Germline V gives CDR1 SGHTS, CDR2 YDEGEE. The CDR3 is made up of 14 amino acids. CDR3 in amino acids: CASIPGGRNEKLFF. The CDR3 region has the DNA TGTGCCAGCATCCCAGGGGGTCGAAACGAAAAACTGTTTTTT.

CDR3 region: CASSLWGEGRFYEQYF. The DNA of the CDR3 is TGTGCCAGCAGCTTATGGGGTGAGGGCAGGTTCTACGAGCAGTACTTC. This chain links TRBV7-6 with TRBJ2-7; D is perhaps TRBD2 (5 bases). Germline assignment: CDR1 SGHVS and CDR2 FNYEAQ. CDR3 length: 16 amino acids. The V gene lost 2 bases and the J gene lost 3 bases, with 17 bases spanning the gap. Supplemented by reference TRBV7-6 and TRBJ2-7, the full variable domain reads GAGVSQSPRYKVTKRGQDVALRCDPISGHVSLYWYRQALGQGPEFLTYFNYEAQQDKSGLPNDRFSAERPEGSISTLTIQRTEQRDSAMYRCASSLWGEGRFYEQYFGPGTRLTVT.

This chain uses TRBV15 with TRBJ2-2, with D maybe TRBD2 (5 bases). Germline V gene sequence: CDR1 LNHNV, CDR2 YYDKDF (reference sequence). This CDR3 is 15 amino acids long. Trimming shortened V by 0 bases and J by 3 bases, and 8 bases separated the two germline ends. This CDR3 is CATSRDRGYTGELFF. CDR3 sequence (DNA): TGTGCCACCAGCAGAGATCGGGGTTACACCGGGGAGCTGTTTTTT.

The genes are TRBV7-8 and TRBJ2-6, with D uncertain. The CDR3 extends over 15 amino acids. Germline V lookup: CDR1 SGHVS, CDR2 FQNEAQ. The V end was cut by 5 bases, the J end by 3 bases, with 11 bases between. CDR3 sequence reads: CASSPRGFGANVLTF. The CDR3 bases are TGTGCCAGCAGCCCCCGCGGATTTGGGGCCAACGTCCTGACTTTC.

The chain is built from TRBV29-1 and TRBJ2-7, with TRBD1 identical over 9 bases. With V trimmed by 4 bases and J by 5 bases, 3 bases remained unmatched. The CDR3 runs 12 residues. CDR1 is SQVTM and CDR2 is ANQGSEA in the germline V gene. The CDR3 protein is CSVGTGANEQYF. In DNA, the CDR3 is TGCAGCGTTGGGACAGGGGCTAACGAGCAGTACTTC.

The V gene is TRBV28, the J gene TRBJ1-2; a possible D gene is TRBD1 (5 bases). V was trimmed by 8 bases and J by 0 bases, leaving 16 bases between them. Germline-derived CDR1 and CDR2 are MDHEN and SYDVKM. The CDR3 runs to 15 residues. CDR3 residues: CASQKKGASNYGYTF. The CDR3 DNA sequence: TGTGCCAGCCAAAAGAAAGGGGCCTCTAACTATGGCTACACCTTC.

As concerns this clone: At one boundary the junction diverges from the germline segment, which might be a read error. The V call is TRBV7-9, the J call TRBJ1-1; D gene uncertain. Germline CDR1 SEHNR, CDR2 FQNEAQ (reference sequence). The CDR3 is 13 residues long. CDR3: CASSVASNTEAFF. The DNA of the CDR3 is TGTGCCAGCAGCGTAGCCTCGAACACTGAAGCTTTCTTT. The full variable domain, its missing parts supplied by reference TRBV7-9 and TRBJ1-1, is DTGVSQNPRHKITKRGQNVTFRCDPISEHNRLYWYRQTLGQGPEFLTYFQNEAQLEKSRLLSDRFSAERPKGSFSTLEIQRTEQGDSAMYLCASSVASNTEAFFGQGTRLTVV.

Only a few counts were recorded for this clone. The rearrangement links TRBV5-4 to TRBJ2-1; D is perhaps TRBD1 (5 bases). Trimming removed 5 bases from V and 0 bases from J, with 12 bases in between. Germline V gene sequence: CDR1 SGHNT, CDR2 YYREEE (reference sequence). This CDR3 contains 15 residues. CDR3: CASRRDSRSYNEQFF. As DNA, the CDR3 is TGTGCCAGCAGGCGTGACAGCCGCTCCTACAATGAGCAGTTCTTC.

The chain has TRBV5-1 and TRBJ2-3; TRBD2 aligns across 8 bases. The CDR3 extends over 16 amino acids. Germline V lookup: CDR1 SGHRS, CDR2 YFSETQ. The V gene end was trimmed by 0 bases and the J gene end by 0 bases; junction bases not matched to a gene: 3. The CDR3 DNA is TGCGCCAGCAGCTTGGGACTAGCGTTTAGCACAGATACGCAGTATTTT. As protein: CASSLGLAFSTDTQYF.

The V and J genes are TRBV27 and TRBJ2-1; 8 bases match TRBD1. Per germline, CDR1 MNHEY and CDR2 SMNVEV (reference sequence). This CDR3 has 17 residues. V lost 2 bases, J lost 6 bases, and 12 bases stayed unmatched. CDR3 amino acids: CASSLTSWTGQVNEQFF. The DNA for the CDR3 is TGTGCCAGCAGTTTAACGTCGTGGACAGGGCAGGTCAATGAGCAGTTCTTC.

This clone was picked up a small number of times. The genes are TRBV7-2 and TRBJ2-3; D not resolved. CDR3 size: 15 residues. V was cut by 4 bases and J by 5 bases, with 16 bases left in between. Germline V gene sequence: CDR1 SGHTA, CDR2 FQGNSA. The CDR3 loop is CASSYGVYELDTQYF. As DNA, the CDR3 is TGTGCCAGCAGCTATGGAGTCTACGAGTTAGATACGCAGTATTTT.

The gene calls are TRBV10-3 and TRBJ1-1, with 7 bases aligning to TRBD1. CDR3 length: 15 residues. CDR1 is ENHRY, CDR2 SYGVKD, per germline. The trim removed 6 bases at V and 6 bases at J, leaving 13 bases unmatched. The CDR3 region is CAIRGIGGAVPEAFF. In nucleotides, the CDR3 is TGTGCCATCAGGGGGATAGGGGGCGCGGTCCCTGAAGCTTTCTTT.

V usage is TRBV9 and J usage is TRBJ2-1; 10 bases are a match to TRBD1. This CDR3 region has 14 residues. Germline loops: CDR1 SGDLS, CDR2 YYNGEE. Losses at the gene ends were 3 bases for V and 3 bases for J; bases not matched to a gene: 0. The CDR3 protein is CASSGTGGYNEQFF. CDR3 DNA: TGTGCCAGCAGCGGGACAGGGGGCTACAATGAGCAGTTCTTC. The whole variable domain, remainder taken from reference TRBV9 and TRBJ2-1, is DSGVTQTPKHLITATGQRVTLRCSPRSGDLSVYWYQQSLDQGLQFLIQYYNGEERAKGNILERFSAQQFPDLHSELNLSSLELGDSALYFCASSGTGGYNEQFFGPGTRLTVL.

This sequence joins TRBV10-3 and TRBJ2-3; TRBD2 matches 15 bases. CDR1 and CDR2 (germline): ENHRY, SYGVKD. J was trimmed by 2 bases and V by 4 bases; bases with no gene match: 10. The CDR3 consists of 19 residues. The CDR3 loop is CAISAGLAGGPPYTDTQYF. As DNA, the CDR3 is TGTGCCATCAGTGCGGGACTAGCGGGAGGACCTCCCTACACAGATACGCAGTATTTT.

V is TRBV7-3 and J is TRBJ1-5; possible D gene TRBD1, 6 bases. Trimming cost V 1 base and J 9 bases, with 10 bases left between them. Germline V CDR1 and CDR2: SGHTA, FQGTGA. The CDR3 contains 13 residues. CDR3: CASSLMDRGPQHF. The DNA of the CDR3 is TGTGCCAGCAGCTTAATGGACAGAGGGCCCCAGCATTTT.

This chain uses TRBV4-1 with TRBJ2-2, with 7 nucleotides matching TRBD2. Germline V gene sequence: CDR1 MGHRA, CDR2 YSYEKL. V was clipped by 3 bases and J by 4 bases; unmatched bases: 5. This CDR3 is built from 15 residues. The chain's CDR3 is CASSQSGEFTGELFF. In DNA form, the CDR3 reads TGCGCCAGCAGCCAGAGCGGGGAATTCACCGGGGAGCTGTTTTTT.

V usage is TRBV19 and J usage is TRBJ1-2, with 7 bases fitting TRBD1. The CDR3 spans 13 residues. J gave up 3 bases and V 3 bases, and 1 base lay outside the gene matches. Germline-derived CDR1 and CDR2 are LNHDA and SQIVND (reference sequence). In DNA form, the CDR3 reads TGTGCCAGTAGTATCGACAGGGACTATGGCTACACCTTC. Protein product: CASSIDRDYGYTF.

The chain combines TRBV27 with TRBJ1-1; maybe TRBD1 (6 bases). This CDR3 contains 16 residues. V was pared by 5 bases and J by 0 bases, with 16 bases between. Germline values: CDR1 MNHEY, CDR2 SMNVEV (reference sequence). The CDR3 region is CASSTHRAGLNTEAFF. CDR3 sequence (DNA): TGTGCCAGCAGTACTCACAGGGCCGGGCTGAACACTGAAGCTTTCTTT.